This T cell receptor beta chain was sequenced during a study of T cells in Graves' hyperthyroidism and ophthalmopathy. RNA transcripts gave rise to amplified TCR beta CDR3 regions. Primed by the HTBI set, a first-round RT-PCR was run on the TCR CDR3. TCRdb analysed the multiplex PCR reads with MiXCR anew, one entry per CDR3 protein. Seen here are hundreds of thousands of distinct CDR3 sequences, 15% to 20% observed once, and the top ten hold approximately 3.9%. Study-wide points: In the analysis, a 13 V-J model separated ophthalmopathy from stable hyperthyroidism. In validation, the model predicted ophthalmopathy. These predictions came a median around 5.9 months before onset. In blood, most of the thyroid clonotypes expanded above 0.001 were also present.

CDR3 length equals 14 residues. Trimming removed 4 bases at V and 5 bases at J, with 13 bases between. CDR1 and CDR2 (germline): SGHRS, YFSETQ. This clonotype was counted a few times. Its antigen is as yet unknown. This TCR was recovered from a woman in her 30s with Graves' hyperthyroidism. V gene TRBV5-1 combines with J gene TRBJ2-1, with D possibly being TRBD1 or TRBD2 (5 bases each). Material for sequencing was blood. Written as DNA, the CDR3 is TGCGCCAGCAGCGAACCGGGACCGAACAATGAGCAGTTCTTC. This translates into CASSEPGPNNEQFF. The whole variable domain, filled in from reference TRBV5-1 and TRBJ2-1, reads KAGVTQTPRYLIKTRGQQVTLSCSPISGHRSVSWYQQTPGQGLQFLFEYFSETQRNKGNFPGRFSGRQFSNSRSEMNVSTLELGDSALYLCASSEPGPNNEQFFGPGTRLTVL.